This T cell receptor (beta chain) was observed in a study of blood T cell repertoires in COVID-19. At the level of the study: The origin of the acute and convalescent COVID-19 samples was the United States, Italy and Spain. PBMCs, B-cell-depleted T cells, or T cells provided the cDNA or gDNA that made up the material.

Original processing methods: Estimation of nucleated cell counts relied on the amplification of reference gene primers. Assay: immunoSEQ multiplex PCR; the TCRdb copy retains only in-frame clones and omits some. The D gene and trimming were derived from the DNA, and the V and J assignments and clone size from that table. The table includes some 41,000 clones, 83% detected once. Germline values: CDR1 DFQATT, CDR2 SNEGSKA (reference sequence). This CDR3 has 11 residues. Between the trimmed V and J ends, which lost 5 bases and 5 bases, there was a span of 9 bases. What was sequenced was peripheral blood. This chain joins TRBV20-1 and TRBJ2-5, with D hard to call. The clonotype originates from a man older than 75 in a cohort sampled during active COVID-19. The CDR3 sequence is CSAGLKETQYF. CDR3 nucleotide sequence: TGCAGTGCTGGGCTCAAGGAGACCCAGTACTTC.